The 21 T cell receptor beta chains in this list originate from one sample, sequenced in a study of cytomegalovirus exposure and HLA in healthy donors. The PCR employed 60 Vbeta primers together with 13 Jbeta primers. Clones were read by immunoSEQ multiplex PCR, and TCRdb kept only the in-frame ones, dropping some. The data contain fewer than 150,000 clones, around 80% of them singletons. The sequenced material came from PBMCs. The source is a man aged 35-49 years in good health and CMV-seropositive.

This CDR3 is CASSLNLPGVNTEAFF. The DNA of the CDR3 is TGTGCCAGCAGCTTAAATCTCCCGGGGGTGAACACTGAAGCTTTCTTT. The chain links TRBV11-3 to TRBJ1-1; D perhaps matches TRBD1 (5 bases). V shed 2 bases and J shed 0 bases, with 13 bases lying between them. Germline CDR1 and CDR2: SGHNT and YENEEA. The CDR3 consists of 16 residues.

The V and J genes are TRBV7-2 and TRBJ2-5; tentatively, D is TRBD2 (5 bases). The CDR3 length is 14 residues. Deletions cut 6 bases from V and 5 bases from J, with 16 bases between. CDR1 is SGHTA and CDR2 is FQGNSA in the germline V gene. The CDR3 DNA reads as TGTGCCAGCAGTCGCGTCGGGATGGGGGAGACCCAGTACTTC. Translated, it gives CASSRVGMGETQYF.

The chain has TRBV19 and TRBJ2-3; D ambiguous. Germline CDR1 LNHDA, CDR2 SQIVND (reference sequence). Trimming cost V 3 bases and J 1 base, with 5 bases left between them. There are 13 residues in the CDR3. CDR3 sequence reads: CASSIEGTDTQYF. The CDR3 region has the DNA TGTGCCAGTAGTATTGAGGGCACAGATACGCAGTATTTT. Filled out from reference TRBV19 and TRBJ2-3, the complete variable domain reads DGGITQSPKYLFRKEGQNVTLSCEQNLNHDAMYWYRQDPGQGLRLIYYSQIVNDFQKGDIAEGYSVSREKKESFPLTVTSAQKNPTAFYLCASSIEGTDTQYFGPGTRLTVL.

This clone was seen a few times. The chain carries TRBV18 and TRBJ2-1; 10 bases match TRBD2. Germline V gene data show CDR1 as KGHSH and CDR2 as LQKENI. The CDR3 contains 14 residues. Trimming removed 6 bases from V and 5 bases from J; junction bases left unmatched: 4. The CDR3 sequence: CASSRTSGNNEQFF. DNA for the CDR3: TGTGCCAGCTCCAGGACTAGCGGTAACAATGAGCAGTTCTTC.

This sequence joins TRBV4-2 and TRBJ2-3; 7 bases are shared with TRBD2. The CDR3 has 16 amino acids. Germline assignment: CDR1 LGHNA and CDR2 YNFKEQ. Trimming took 4 bases from V and 5 from J; bases not matched to a gene: 12. CDR3 sequence (DNA): TGTGCCAGCAGCCCCCTAATGCGGGAGTGGGGAGATACGCAGTATTTT. Protein: CASSPLMREWGDTQYF.

The chain couples TRBV29-1 to TRBJ2-7; 8 bases line up with TRBD1. Germline V gene lookup returns CDR1 SQVTM and CDR2 ANQGSEA. The CDR3 length is 16 residues. V lost 6 bases, J lost 7 bases, and 20 bases stayed unmatched. The DNA of the CDR3 is TGCAGCGTCGAGGGCGTCTTGGGCAGGGGGCCCCAGGAGCAGTACTTC. Translated, it gives CSVEGVLGRGPQEQYF.

V usage is TRBV5-4 and J usage is TRBJ2-5; possibly TRBD1 for D (6 bases). The CDR3 is 15 amino acids. V lost 5 bases to trimming and J lost 5 bases, with 19 bases between them. CDR1 is SGHNT and CDR2 is YYREEE in the germline V gene (reference sequence). For the CDR3, the DNA is TGTGCCAGCAGTCGTTCGGGTGGGGGCCATGAGACCCAGTACTTC. This sequence encodes CASSRSGGGHETQYF.

A single count supports this clone. The chain joins TRBV4-3 to TRBJ2-7; tentatively, D is TRBD2 (5 bases). The germline V gene has CDR1 LGHNA and CDR2 YSLEER. The CDR3 has 15 residues. Trimming removed 0 bases from V and 2 bases from J, with 11 bases in between. In DNA, the CDR3 is TGCGCCAGCAGCCAAGAAGTGAGCGGAGCCTACGAGCAGTACTTC. It encodes CASSQEVSGAYEQYF.

On this clone: Other DNA sequences within the sample encode an identical CDR3. The V gene is TRBV25-1, the J gene TRBJ1-6; D is possibly TRBD1 (5 bases). Trimming took 8 bases from V and 7 from J, leaving 15 bases between them. CDR1 and CDR2 (germline): MGHDK, SYGVNS. This CDR3 spans 14 amino acids. This CDR3 is CASDSYGRNSPLHF. CDR3 sequence (DNA): TGTGCCAGCGACAGCTATGGACGAAATTCACCCCTCCACTTT.

The gene calls are TRBV28 and TRBJ1-5; weak D call: TRBD1 (6 bases). The V gene lost 8 bases and the J gene lost 5 bases, with 19 bases spanning the gap. The CDR3 runs to 15 residues. The germline V gene encodes CDR1 MDHEN and CDR2 SYDVKM. The CDR3 DNA is TGTGCCAGCCTACAGGGCGGGGAGGGGTATCAGCCCCAGCATTTT. Translating gives CASLQGGEGYQPQHF.

The V gene is TRBV19, the J gene TRBJ2-5; 11 bases align to TRBD2. There are 15 residues in the CDR3. Looked up from germline, CDR1 is LNHDA and CDR2 is SQIVND (reference sequence). Trimming at V came to 5 bases and at J to 2 bases, leaving 4 bases not matched to a gene. The CDR3 is CASSEGLAVQETQYF. The CDR3 region has the DNA TGTGCCAGTAGTGAGGGACTAGCGGTACAAGAGACCCAGTACTTC.

The chain carries TRBV5-1 and TRBJ2-1; TRBD2 matches at 8 bases. CDR3 size: 17 residues. Trimming removed 4 bases from V and 5 bases from J; junction bases left unmatched: 14. Germline CDR1 and CDR2: SGHRS and YFSETQ. The CDR3 nucleotides are TGCGCCAGCAGCGTGGTCCCGGGACTAGTGGGAAACAATGAGCAGTTCTTC. Translated: CASSVVPGLVGNNEQFF.

This clone was picked up one time. The V gene is TRBV27, the J gene TRBJ2-7; 10 bases line up with TRBD1. The germline V gene encodes CDR1 MNHEY and CDR2 SMNVEV (reference sequence). Unmatched junction bases numbered 11, after V lost 4 bases and J lost 2 bases. The CDR3 sequence is 17 residues long. The CDR3 protein is CASSSSPRDRGPYEQYF. The CDR3, as DNA: TGTGCCAGCAGTTCTAGCCCCCGGGACAGGGGACCCTACGAGCAGTACTTC.

This clone occurred once. The J gene is TRBJ1-5, the V gene TRBV5-1; D ambiguous. The V gene's germline CDR1 is SGHRS and CDR2 YFSETQ. V was trimmed by 0 bases and J by 0 bases, leaving 7 bases between them. CDR3 size: 15 residues. The DNA for the CDR3 is TGCGCCAGCAGCTTGGGGCCTTTTAGCAATCAGCCCCAGCATTTT. This codes for CASSLGPFSNQPQHF.

V usage is TRBV5-1 and J usage is TRBJ2-7, with 8 bases identical to TRBD1. The CDR3 consists of 15 residues. Germline V lookup: CDR1 SGHRS, CDR2 YFSETQ. V trimming: 6 bases; J trimming: 5 bases; junction bases outside the gene matches: 13. DNA of the CDR3: TGCGCCAGCACCCCGCTGGGCAGGGGGCGCCACGAGCAGTACTTC. Its translation is CASTPLGRGRHEQYF. Based on the CDR3 plus reference TRBV5-1 and TRBJ2-7, the full variable domain is KAGVTQTPRYLIKTRGQQVTLSCSPISGHRSVSWYQQTPGQGLQFLFEYFSETQRNKGNFPGRFSGRQFSNSRSEMNVSTLELGDSALYLCASTPLGRGRHEQYFGPGTRLTVT.

The DNA of the CDR3 is TGTGCCAGCAGCTTGATGGGACTAGCGGGGGGGCCCTACAATGAGCAGTTCTTC. This gives the protein CASSLMGLAGGPYNEQFF. This sequence joins TRBV5-8 and TRBJ2-1; the match to TRBD2 covers 16 bases. Unmatched junction bases numbered 3, after V lost 1 base and J lost 2 bases. The CDR3 runs 18 residues. Germline lookup yields CDR1 SGHTS and CDR2 YDEGEE.

The chain employs TRBV7-6 and TRBJ2-7, with 8 bases that match TRBD1. V trimming: 1 base; J trimming: 2 bases; junction bases outside the gene matches: 4. The CDR3 runs to 15 residues. From germline, CDR1 is SGHVS and CDR2 FNYEAQ. The CDR3 sequence: CASSLESGGPYEQYF. CDR3 DNA: TGTGCCAGCAGCTTAGAATCAGGGGGCCCCTACGAGCAGTACTTC.

This sequence joins TRBV19 and TRBJ2-1; 12 nucleotides agree with TRBD2. V lost 7 bases and J lost 9; bases outside the gene matches: 10. Per germline, CDR1 LNHDA and CDR2 SQIVND (reference sequence). The CDR3 is 15 amino acids. The CDR3 DNA sequence: TGTGCCAGTACCCGACAGACTAGCGGGAGTTCTGAGCAGTTCTTC. Amino acids: CASTRQTSGSSEQFF.

This clone was observed a handful of times. The chain links TRBV25-1 to TRBJ2-5, with D possibly TRBD1 on 6 matching bases. The DNA end is a closer match to TRBJ2-7, so the J assignment may be wrong. The germline gives CDR1 MGHDK, CDR2 SYGVNS. CDR3 length: 16 residues. For the CDR3, the DNA is TGTGCCAGCAGTGATTCCTCCCAGGGGATCGGTCTCGAGCAGTACTTC. Its protein is CASSDSSQGIGLEQYF.

The chain is built from TRBV4-1 and TRBJ2-1, with TRBD2 matching over 7 bases. The V gene's germline CDR1 is MGHRA and CDR2 YSYEKL. The CDR3 extends over 15 amino acids. V lost 5 bases to trimming and J lost 6 bases; unmatched junction nucleotides: 10. CDR3 DNA sequence: TGCGCCAGCAGCACACTTCCGGGGGGTGCCAATGAGCAGTTCTTC. It translates to CASSTLPGGANEQFF.

The chain has TRBV27 and TRBJ1-1; 9 bases match TRBD1. The junction had 9 bases not matched to a gene; V was cut back by 5 bases and J by 5 bases. Germline V gene data show CDR1 as MNHEY and CDR2 as SMNVEV (reference sequence). The CDR3 contains 15 residues. The DNA of the CDR3 is TGTGCCAGCAGTAGACCGAAAGGACAGGGGACTGAAGCTTTCTTT. Its translation is CASSRPKGQGTEAFF.